A selection of T cell receptor beta chains follows, all from one sample in a study of technical replicates of blood from a handful of donors. Libraries were prepared by immunoSEQ multiplex PCR; TCRdb keeps only in-frame clonotypes and omits some of them. The sample has about 89,000 clones, 85% to 95% seen once. Material for sequencing was T cells isolated from PBMCs. These TCRs come from a human donor in good health. CDR3s include the opening cysteine and the closing phenylalanine or tryptophan. A D gene is named only where the DNA matches it firmly. A clone size is listed for some rows: how often the clone was seen (once, few, many), or a class if it is expanded.

-	TRBV25-1	-	14	TRBJ2-1	TGTGCCAGCAGTGAAGCGGGCTCCTACAATGAGCAGTTCTTC	CASSEAGSYNEQFF
once	TRBV6-5	-	13	TRBJ1-1	TGTGCCAGCAGTTACCGGTCAGGGTTCGGAGCTTTCTTT	CASSYRSGFGAFF
-	TRBV5-1	TRBD1	16	TRBJ1-1	TGCGCCAGCAGCTTGTCCGGGACAGTAATGAACACTGAAGCTTTCTTT	CASSLSGTVMNTEAFF
-	TRBV6-6	-	15	TRBJ2-3	TGTGCCAGCAGTTACATGGGGGCGGGCACAGATACGCAGTATTTT	CASSYMGAGTDTQYF
-	TRBV5-1	TRBD1	17	TRBJ2-6	TGCGCCAGCAGCTTTGACAGGGGGCGCGGTGGGGCCAACGTCCTGACTTTC	CASSFDRGRGGANVLTF
-	TRBV19	TRBD1	16	TRBJ1-5	TGTGCCAGTAGTATGAAATGGACAGGGAGCAATCAGCCCCAGCATTTT	CASSMKWTGSNQPQHF
once	TRBV18	-	17	TRBJ2-7	TGTGCCAGCTCACCCGCCGCGTCCTTACAGGGCGCCTACGAGCAGTACTTC	CASSPAASLQGAYEQYF
-	TRBV11-2	-	12	TRBJ1-1	TGTGCCAGCAGCTTAGCGGGGACTGGGGGTTTCTTT	CASSLAGTGGFF
once	TRBV15	-	15	TRBJ1-2	TGTGCCACCAGCAGATGGCCCCCTCTTAACTATGGCTACACCTTC	CATSRWPPLNYGYTF
-	TRBV7-9	-	14	TRBJ2-3	TGTGCCAGCAGCCAGACTAGTCCCCCAGATACGCAGTATTTT	CASSQTSPPDTQYF
-	TRBV30	-	12	TRBJ2-7	TGTGCCTGGAGCCTCGACATTGACGAGCAGTACTTC	CAWSLDIDEQYF
-	TRBV11-3	-	14	TRBJ2-7	TGTGCCAGCAGCCCGGACACCCAGGAATACGAGCAGTACTTC	CASSPDTQEYEQYF
-	TRBV2	-	13	TRBJ1-2	TGTGCCAGCAGTAGCGGACAGAACTATGGCTACACCTTC	CASSSGQNYGYTF
-	TRBV28	-	16	TRBJ1-2	TGTGCCAGCAGTTTCCACCCACAGGTTTCATTTCGTGGCTACACCTTC	CASSFHPQVSFRGYTF
-	TRBV5-1	-	14	TRBJ2-5	TGCGCCAGCAGTTTTACAGGGCTGGGTGAGACCCAGTACTTC	CASSFTGLGETQYF
-	TRBV27	-	15	TRBJ2-1	TGTGCCAGCAGTTTAGAGGGAGGTACCTACAATGAGCAGTTCTTC	CASSLEGGTYNEQFF
-	TRBV6-5	-	14	TRBJ2-7	TGTGCCAGCAGTTACTCGAGCCAGGGGTTCGAGCAGTACTTC	CASSYSSQGFEQYF
-	TRBV10-3	-	13	TRBJ1-5	TGTGCCATCAGTGAGAGGGAGTTCCGGCCCCAGCATTTT	CAISEREFRPQHF
once	TRBV10-1	-	13	TRBJ1-5	TGCGCCAGCAGTGAGGCGCGGGGTCAGCCCCAGCATTTT	CASSEARGQPQHF
-	TRBV5-1	-	15	TRBJ1-5	TGCGCCAGCAGCTTGGACGGGGGGGGCAATCAGCCCCAGCATTTT	CASSLDGGGNQPQHF
-	TRBV29-1	-	15	TRBJ1-2	TGCAGCGTTAAAGGGGTGGCAGGGGAACCCTATGGCTACACCTTC	CSVKGVAGEPYGYTF
-	TRBV6-1	TRBD2	18	TRBJ2-1	TGTGCCAGCAGTGCCGTTACTAGCGCGGGATATCCGGGGAATGAGCAGTTCTTC	CASSAVTSAGYPGNEQFF
few	TRBV13	TRBD1	15	TRBJ1-1	TGTGCCAGCAGCTTAGGAGACAGGGGTAGAACTGAAGCTTTCTTT	CASSLGDRGRTEAFF
once	TRBV29-1	TRBD1	15	TRBJ1-2	TGCAGCGTTGAAGCTCAGGGGGGCGGAAACTATGGCTACACCTTC	CSVEAQGGGNYGYTF
-	TRBV30	TRBD1	16	TRBJ1-6	TGTGCCTGGAGTGTCCTGGCAGGGGGTGGTAATTCACCCCTCCACTTT	CAWSVLAGGGNSPLHF
-	TRBV6-4	-	13	TRBJ2-2	TGTGCCAGCAGTGACTCCCAGGCCGGGGAGCTGTTTTTT	CASSDSQAGELFF
-	TRBV13	-	17	TRBJ2-3	TGTGCCAGCAGCTTCAGTTACCAGTCCTCGAACACAGATACGCAGTATTTT	CASSFSYQSSNTDTQYF
-	TRBV5-1	TRBD2	15	TRBJ2-1	TGCGCCAGCAGCTTGACTAGCGGGGGGGTCAATGAGCAGTTCTTC	CASSLTSGGVNEQFF
-	TRBV27	-	16	TRBJ2-3	TGTGCCAGCACCCATCGCGCGGGGGCGAGCACAGATACGCAGTATTTT	CASTHRAGASTDTQYF
-	TRBV7-9	-	12	TRBJ1-1	TGTGCCAGCAGCTCCACCCCGACCGGGGCTTTCTTT	CASSSTPTGAFF
once	TRBV7-9	TRBD1	18	TRBJ2-6	TGTGCCAGCAGCTCCCGGTCAGGGGGTTTCACTGGGGCCAACGTCCTGACTTTC	CASSSRSGGFTGANVLTF
-	TRBV6-1	-	14	TRBJ2-5	TGTGCCAGCAGGGGGGGTTGGTACCAAGAGACCCAGTACTTC	CASRGGWYQETQYF
-	TRBV4-1	-	15	TRBJ2-1	TGCGCCAGCAGCCATTCCTTCAAGGACTCCCACAAGCAGTTCTTC	CASSHSFKDSHKQFF
once	TRBV11-2	-	17	TRBJ1-3	TGTGCCAGCAGCTTATTGAGTCAGGCCATCTCTGGAAACACCATATATTTT	CASSLLSQAISGNTIYF
-	TRBV2	-	14	TRBJ2-6	TGTGCCAGCATCCAGGGGTCCGGGGCCAACGTCCTGACTTTC	CASIQGSGANVLTF
once	TRBV10-1	-	15	TRBJ2-3	TGCGCCAGCAGCCCGAGCGGGTTCGGCACAGATACGCAGTATTTT	CASSPSGFGTDTQYF
-	TRBV11-2	-	18	TRBJ1-6	TGTGCCAGCAGCTTAGTGGCGGTTGGGAGCTCCTATAATTCACCCCTCCACTTT	CASSLVAVGSSYNSPLHF
-	TRBV7-8	-	19	TRBJ2-6	TGTGCCAGCAGCTTAGAGAGGGTTCCCCTCCTCTCTGGGGCCAACGTCCTGACTTTC	CASSLERVPLLSGANVLTF
-	TRBV2	-	18	TRBJ1-6	TGTGCCAGCAGGGGAACAGGACCTACCGCCCCCTATAATTCACCCCTCCACTTT	CASRGTGPTAPYNSPLHF
-	TRBV5-1	-	15	TRBJ2-3	TGCGCCAGCAGGATCAGGGGGGATAGCACAGATACGCAGTATTTT	CASRIRGDSTDTQYF
-	TRBV6-5	-	13	TRBJ1-2	TGTGCCAGCCGACGAGGGGAGGGTAATGGCTACACCTTC	CASRRGEGNGYTF
-	TRBV2	-	14	TRBJ2-7	TGTGCCAGCAGTGGTAGTCAGGGGCCGAGAATGATGTACTTC	CASSGSQGPRMMYF
-	TRBV30	TRBD1	17	TRBJ2-6	TGTGCCTGGAGTGCCGGACAGGTGTTCTCTGGGGCCAACGTCCTGACTTTC	CAWSAGQVFSGANVLTF
-	TRBV7-3	-	13	TRBJ1-2	TGTGCCAGCAGCTTATTGTTTGGAGGTGGCTACACCTTC	CASSLLFGGGYTF
-	TRBV28	-	16	TRBJ2-6	TGTGCCAGCAGCTCATCTTGGGGCACTGGGGCCAACGTCCTGACTTTC	CASSSSWGTGANVLTF
-	TRBV5-1	TRBD1	18	TRBJ1-1	TGCGCCAGCAGCTTCTCTAACTCGACAGGGGTAAGGAACACTGAAGCTTTCTTT	CASSFSNSTGVRNTEAFF
-	TRBV4-2	-	14	TRBJ1-4	TGTGCCAGCAGCCAAGGGGGAGTAACGTTAGGGCTGTTTTTT	CASSQGGVTLGLFF
-	TRBV29-1	-	16	TRBJ2-3	TGCAGCGTTGAAGATGGGGCTACTTGGGGCCCAGATACGCAGTATTTT	CSVEDGATWGPDTQYF
-	TRBV28	-	12	TRBJ2-7	TGTGCCAGCAGTTTATCCCGGGACGAGCAGTACTTC	CASSLSRDEQYF
-	TRBV6-5	TRBD1	15	TRBJ1-3	TGTGCCAGCAGTTTCAGGGGGCGCAGGGGAAACACCATATATTTT	CASSFRGRRGNTIYF
-	TRBV2	TRBD1	15	TRBJ1-2	TGTGCCAGCAGTAACCGACAGGGTAGTGTCTATGGCTACACCTTC	CASSNRQGSVYGYTF
-	TRBV12-5	-	17	TRBJ1-1	TGTGCTAGTGGTTCTACTGTGTGGGAGAAAAGTAACACTGAAGCTTTCTTT	CASGSTVWEKSNTEAFF
-	TRBV2	TRBD2	15	TRBJ2-7	TGTGCCAGCAGTGAACCTTCTAGCGGGAGCTACGAGCAGTACTTC	CASSEPSSGSYEQYF